This T cell receptor (beta chain) came from a study of technical replicates of blood from a handful of donors. V gave up 4 bases and J gave up 5 bases; unmatched junction bases: 9. The CDR3 runs 14 residues. Germline CDR1 and CDR2: SGHDT and YYEEEE. Libraries were prepared by immunoSEQ multiplex PCR; TCRdb keeps only in-frame clonotypes and omits some of them. The sample includes approximately 81,000 clones, 95% to 96% of them seen just once. The source of this sequence is a human donor in good health. Sample: T cells isolated from PBMCs. This chain links TRBV5-6 with TRBJ2-7, with 7 bases that match TRBD1. CDR3 sequence: CASSHIQGWDEQYF. In DNA, the CDR3 is TGTGCCAGCAGCCATATACAGGGGTGGGACGAGCAGTACTTC.